One sample yielded the 27 T cell receptor beta chains listed below, sequenced in a study of T cells in Graves' hyperthyroidism and ophthalmopathy. RNA transcripts yielded amplified TCR beta CDR3 regions. HTBI primers were used for first-round RT-PCR of the TCR CDR3. TCRdb processed the multiplex PCR reads anew with MiXCR; each CDR3 protein has one entry. The table has hundreds of thousands of distinct CDR3 sequences, 15% to 20% seen once. Sequencing was carried out using blood. These receptors were collected from a young woman with Graves' ophthalmopathy.

The rearrangement joins TRBV3-1 to TRBJ1-3; D unclear. The CDR3 runs 15 residues. Trimming took 0 bases from V and 4 from J, leaving 10 bases between them. CDR1 LGHDT and CDR2 YNNKEL come from the germline V gene (reference sequence). CDR3 DNA sequence: TGTGCCAGCAGCCAAGAAGGGCGGCTCGGAAACACCATATATTTT. It specifies CASSQEGRLGNTIYF.

The chain employs TRBV29-1 and TRBJ2-1; TRBD1 matches at 7 bases. CDR1 and CDR2 (germline): SQVTM, ANQGSEA. V was clipped by 6 bases and J by 2 bases; unmatched bases: 10. The CDR3 has 15 residues. CDR3 sequence: CSVPPSGTAYNEQFF. CDR3 bases: TGCAGCGTCCCGCCCTCCGGGACAGCCTACAATGAGCAGTTCTTC.

This clonotype was detected a few times. The CDR3 bases are TGCAGCGTTGTTTCAGGGCACACAGATACGCAGTATTTT. It specifies CSVVSGHTDTQYF. V is TRBV29-1 and J is TRBJ2-3; TRBD1 might be the D (5 bases). The CDR3 is 13 residues long. Trimming stripped 4 bases from V and 2 bases from J, with 10 bases between. From germline, CDR1 is SQVTM and CDR2 ANQGSEA.

Ten or more counts support this clonotype. CDR3 sequence (DNA): TGTGCCAGCAGAGGGGACACGCCAATGAACACTGAAGCTTTCTTT. This gives the protein CASRGDTPMNTEAFF. The gene calls are TRBV27 and TRBJ1-1; perhaps TRBD1 as D (6 bases). V lost 6 bases, J lost 0 bases, and 14 bases lay in between. The CDR3 covers 15 residues. Germline V CDR1 and CDR2: MNHEY, SMNVEV (reference sequence).

The gene calls are TRBV14 and TRBJ1-6; 9 positions agree with TRBD1. The length of the CDR3 is 15 residues. Germline V gene data show CDR1 as SGHDN and CDR2 as FVKESK. The V and J ends lost 4 bases and 9 bases, in that order; junction bases with no gene match: 7. This chain's CDR3 is CASSRGQGIRSPLHF. CDR3 coding DNA: TGTGCCAGCAGCCGGGGACAGGGAATCCGTTCACCCCTCCACTTT.

This clonotype was seen many times. This sequence joins TRBV7-2 and TRBJ2-3, with a weak D call TRBD1 (5 bases). The CDR3 is 15 residues long. V dropped 6 bases and J dropped 4 bases, with 17 bases sitting between them. The V gene's germline CDR1 is SGHTA and CDR2 FQGNSA. The chain's CDR3 is CASRRAGLLSDTQYF. CDR3 nucleotide sequence: TGTGCCAGCAGACGTGCAGGGCTACTCTCAGATACGCAGTATTTT.

This clonotype was seen more than once but under ten times. This rearrangement joins TRBV28 to TRBJ1-4, with 10 bases that match TRBD1. The trim removed 10 bases at V and 10 bases at J, leaving 15 bases unmatched. The CDR3 totals 15 residues. The germline V gene has CDR1 MDHEN and CDR2 SYDVKM. The CDR3 spells CATHTAGTGVRKLFF. The CDR3 region has the DNA TGTGCCACCCATACGGCCGGGACAGGGGTACGAAAACTGTTTTTT. Filled out from reference TRBV28 and TRBJ1-4, the complete variable domain reads DVKVTQSSRYLVKRTGEKVFLECVQDMDHENMFWYRQDPGLGLRLIYFSYDVKMKEKGDIPEGYSVSREKKERFSLILESASTNQTSMYLCATHTAGTGVRKLFFGSGTQLSVL.

This clonotype has more than one count but fewer than ten. Here the CDR3 DNA reads TGTGCCAGTAGTATCTGGAGAGATACGCAGTATTTT. This codes for CASSIWRDTQYF. The V call is TRBV19, the J call TRBJ2-3; D gene uncertain. This CDR3 is built from 12 residues. V gave up 3 bases and J gave up 5 bases, with 6 bases separating them. Germline values: CDR1 LNHDA, CDR2 SQIVND (reference sequence).

This clonotype was counted ten times or more. The CDR3 spells CASSQQLRGLAGGYNEQFF. CDR3 DNA: TGTGCCAGCAGTCAACAACTACGGGGACTAGCGGGAGGGTACAATGAGCAGTTCTTC. The chain carries TRBV12-3 or TRBV12-4 and TRBJ2-1, with 16 bases aligning to TRBD2. The V segment lost 5 bases and the J segment 4 bases; nucleotides outside the gene matches: 11. The CDR3 extends over 19 amino acids.

The table lists this clonotype with many counts. The rearrangement joins TRBV19 to TRBJ1-5, with 11 bases lining up with TRBD1. In germline, CDR1 is LNHDA, CDR2 SQIVND (reference sequence). This CDR3 contains 16 residues. J was trimmed by 1 base and V by 10 bases; bases with no gene match: 9. The DNA for the CDR3 is TGTGCCACCAGGGACAGGGGGGGGACCAGCAATCAGCCCCAGCATTTT. Translated: CATRDRGGTSNQPQHF.

This clonotype appeared a few times. The rearrangement joins TRBV6-5 to TRBJ2-2; D unclear. V was shortened by 2 bases and J by 1 base, with 5 bases between the two germline ends. Per germline, CDR1 MNHEY and CDR2 SVGAGI. This CDR3 region has 14 residues. CDR3 DNA sequence: TGTGCCAGCAGTTACAGGCAGAACACCGGGGAGCTGTTTTTT. Protein: CASSYRQNTGELFF.

The V and J genes are TRBV2 and TRBJ2-7, with D possibly matching TRBD2 (5 bases). The CDR3 has 13 amino acids. Germline V gene data show CDR1 as SNHLY and CDR2 as FYNNEI. Trimming pared 4 bases from V and 0 bases from J, leaving 7 bases between. Here the CDR3 reads CASSAGNSYEQYF. CDR3 sequence (DNA): TGTGCCAGCAGTGCGGGGAACTCCTACGAGCAGTACTTC. Together with reference TRBV2 and TRBJ2-7, the CDR3 gives the full variable domain: EPEVTQTPSHQVTQMGQEVILRCVPISNHLYFYWYRQILGQKVEFLVSFYNNEISEKSEIFDDQFSVERPDGSNFTLKIRSTKLEDSAMYFCASSAGNSYEQYFGPGTRLTVT.

The J gene is TRBJ1-1, the V gene TRBV9, with TRBD1 matching 7 bases. The CDR3 runs to 12 residues. J was trimmed by 7 bases and V by 5 bases; bases with no gene match: 5. Germline values: CDR1 SGDLS, CDR2 YYNGEE. The CDR3 nucleotides are TGTGCCAGCAGTCGAACAGGGGTTGAAGCTTTCTTT. Translated, it gives CASSRTGVEAFF.

In its sample, this clonotype was seen a few times. This likely comes from a read error, as the CDR3 has no conserved phenylalanine or tryptophan at its end. The rearrangement uses TRBV20-1 and TRBJ1-2; 7 bases agree with TRBD1. Losses at the gene ends were 0 bases for V and 10 bases for J; bases not matched to a gene: 8. Per germline, CDR1 DFQATT and CDR2 SNEGSKA (reference sequence). CDR3 length equals 13 residues. CDR3 loop: CSARDPEGAYYTL. Written as DNA, the CDR3 is TGCAGTGCTAGAGATCCCGAGGGGGCTTACTACACCCTC.

The chain carries TRBV3-1 and TRBJ2-5; no clear D gene. Trimming stripped 8 bases from V and 3 bases from J, with 19 bases between. Germline lookup yields CDR1 LGHDT and CDR2 YNNKEL (reference sequence). This CDR3 region has 15 residues. The CDR3 protein is CASVGTSRSKETQYF. The DNA for the CDR3 is TGTGCCAGCGTCGGAACATCAAGATCCAAAGAGACCCAGTACTTC.

The chain carries TRBV10-3 and TRBJ1-5, with 9 bases fitting TRBD1. CDR1 ENHRY and CDR2 SYGVKD come from the germline V gene. The CDR3 length is 15 residues. V gave up 10 bases and J gave up 6 bases; unmatched junction bases: 13. The chain's CDR3 is CASSPETGGLQPQHF. CDR3 nucleotide sequence: TGTGCCAGCAGCCCTGAAACAGGGGGCCTTCAGCCCCAGCATTTT.

The rearrangement uses TRBV10-3 and TRBJ1-6; no clear D. The CDR3 loop spans 13 amino acids. Germline-derived CDR1 and CDR2 are ENHRY and SYGVKD. Trimming left V 3 bases short and J 4 bases short, with 4 bases between. This chain's CDR3 is CAISDDYNSPLHF. The CDR3 DNA reads as TGTGCCATCAGTGACGATTATAATTCACCCCTCCACTTT.

This clonotype was seen a few times. This rearrangement joins TRBV7-2 to TRBJ1-3; D call uncertain. Germline lookup yields CDR1 SGHTA and CDR2 FQGNSA. V lost 5 bases, J lost 2 bases, and 10 bases lay in between. This CDR3 is 14 amino acids long. The CDR3 DNA is TGTGCCAGCAGCAGGGTTGGAACTGGAAACACCATATATTTT. Translated, it gives CASSRVGTGNTIYF.

This clonotype has ten or more counts. The chain is built from TRBV12-3 or TRBV12-4 and TRBJ2-1; unclear D gene. Trimming removed 6 bases at V and 7 bases at J, with 7 bases between. This CDR3 is built from 11 residues. CDR3 bases: TGTGCCAGCAGAGCTACTAATGAGCAGTTCTTC. This sequence encodes CASRATNEQFF.

In its sample, this clonotype was seen many times. The chain joins TRBV10-3 to TRBJ1-2; possible D gene TRBD1, 6 bases. Germline CDR1 reads ENHRY; CDR2 reads SYGVKD. V shed 5 bases and J shed 6 bases, with 10 bases lying between them. This CDR3 comprises 12 residues. CDR3 amino acids: CAISTGSDGYTF. Here the CDR3 DNA reads TGTGCCATCAGTACAGGGAGTGATGGCTACACCTTC.

This clonotype has at least ten counts. The CDR3 region has the DNA TGCGCCAGCAGCTTACCTGGCAGTAACTATGGCTACACCTTC. As protein: CASSLPGSNYGYTF. The rearrangement joins TRBV5-1 to TRBJ1-2; D gene ambiguous. Germline lookup yields CDR1 SGHRS and CDR2 YFSETQ. The CDR3 has 14 amino acids. V gave up 2 bases and J gave up 1 base, with 9 bases separating them.

This clonotype was counted a few times. This rearrangement joins TRBV29-1 to TRBJ2-1; D not resolved. Germline loops: CDR1 SQVTM, CDR2 ANQGSEA. CDR3 length equals 11 residues. V was shortened by 6 bases and J by 5 bases, with 8 bases between the two germline ends. The CDR3 here is CSVDPHNEQFF. CDR3 bases: TGCAGCGTCGACCCCCACAATGAGCAGTTCTTC.

This clonotype has a handful of counts. The rearrangement joins TRBV4-1 to TRBJ2-1; D is uncertain. The CDR3 spans 16 residues. Germline CDR1 and CDR2: MGHRA and YSYEKL. The V gene lost 0 bases and the J gene lost 0 bases, with 9 bases spanning the gap. The CDR3 loop reads CASSQDGGYSYNEQFF. The CDR3, as DNA: TGCGCCAGCAGCCAAGACGGCGGTTACTCCTACAATGAGCAGTTCTTC.

Points on this clonotype: The conserved phenylalanine or tryptophan normally closing the CDR3 is absent here, so this likely arose from a read error. V is TRBV7-3 and J is TRBJ2-5, with 7 bases lining up with TRBD1. In germline, CDR1 is SGHTA, CDR2 FQGTGA. The V gene end was trimmed by 5 bases and the J gene end by 5 bases; junction bases not matched to a gene: 8. The CDR3 loop spans 14 amino acids. The CDR3 loop reads CASSPRQGLETQYL. CDR3 coding DNA: TGTGCCAGCAGCCCTCGACAGGGTTTGGAGACCCAGTACCTC.

This clonotype was counted many times. The V call is TRBV30, the J call TRBJ2-7, with 8 positions matching TRBD1. CDR3 length: 13 residues. The germline CDR1 and CDR2 sequences are GTSNPN and SVGIG (reference sequence). The V and J ends lost 0 bases and 2 bases, in that order; junction bases with no gene match: 0. CDR3 protein: CAWSVTGAYEQYF. In nucleotides, the CDR3 is TGTGCCTGGAGTGTGACAGGGGCCTACGAGCAGTACTTC.

The chain joins TRBV27 to TRBJ2-3, with TRBD2 matching 8 bases. Germline trimming cut 2 bases from V and 5 bases from J; bases unmatched to any gene: 6. CDR1 MNHEY and CDR2 SMNVEV come from the germline V gene (reference sequence). The CDR3 is 15 residues long. CDR3 sequence: CASSLGGGWRDTQYF. The CDR3 nucleotides read TGTGCCAGCAGTTTAGGCGGGGGGTGGAGAGATACGCAGTATTTT.

The V call is TRBV15, the J call TRBJ2-3; weak D call: TRBD1 (6 bases). Deletions cut 6 bases from V and 0 bases from J, with 22 bases between. There are 18 residues in the CDR3. CDR1 and CDR2 from the germline V gene are LNHNV and YYDKDF (reference sequence). As DNA, the CDR3 is TGTGCCACCAGAGGGTCAGGGGTGAACACCTCGAGCACAGATACGCAGTATTTT. This gives the protein CATRGSGVNTSSTDTQYF.